The next 3 T cell receptor beta chains were all read from a single sample in a study of beta chain features in type 1 diabetes. As every portion of the isolated RNA was reverse transcribed, the sequencing read expressed TCRB transcripts. Method: immunoSEQ multiplex PCR; TCRdb's copy keeps in-frame clones and lacks some. This table has 35,000 to 50,000 clones, about half appearing once. The sequenced material came from stem cell memory CD4+ T cells from blood. These receptors were taken from a woman aged 25 to 39 in good health.

This clone occurred a few times. V and J are TRBV5-1 and TRBJ2-2; a weak D match, TRBD2 (6 bases). CDR1 SGHRS and CDR2 YFSETQ come from the germline V gene. This CDR3 region has 14 residues. Trimming shortened V by 5 bases and J by 3 bases, and 11 bases separated the two germline ends. The CDR3 reads CASRRLAHTGELFF. The CDR3 DNA reads TGCGCCAGCAGGCGGCTAGCGCACACCGGGGAGCTGTTTTTT.

A few counts support this clone. J is TRBJ1-5 and V is TRBV28; 8 nucleotides match TRBD1. The CDR3 is 15 residues long. The V gene's germline CDR1 is MDHEN and CDR2 SYDVKM. The junction had 5 bases not matched to a gene; V was cut back by 6 bases and J by 1 base. The DNA of the CDR3 is TGTGCCAGCAGATCCGGACAGGGAAGCAATCAGCCCCAGCATTTT. Protein product: CASRSGQGSNQPQHF.

This clone was seen a handful of times. This chain uses TRBV7-3 with TRBJ2-7; 7 bases are shared with TRBD2. V was pared by 1 base and J by 6 bases, with 9 bases of the junction left unmatched. CDR3 length equals 15 residues. Germline values: CDR1 SGHTA, CDR2 FQGTGA. DNA of the CDR3: TGTGCCAGCAGCTTAAGGTCTAGCGGATTCTTCGAGCAGTACTTC. This sequence encodes CASSLRSSGFFEQYF.